One TCR beta chain is described in this entry. Its antigen remains unknown. Described time point: pre-sensitization, week 0. Treatment specified: therapeutic diphenylcyclopropenone sensitization with weekly scalp DPC. The data were obtained in a study of human T cells and chemical hapten exposure. Study-wide findings and caveats: Donors, who had alopecia, may show an immune response that differs from healthy people's. Clustering by CDR3 similarity yielded significantly more large clusters from expanded TCRs than controls.

MiXCR was run by TCRdb on the RACE reads, yielding one entry per CDR3 protein. The table has about 51,000 distinct CDR3 sequences, about 9% seen once. The V gene lost 0 bases and the J gene lost 3 bases, with 11 bases spanning the gap. Germline V gene lookup returns CDR1 DFQATT and CDR2 SNEGSKA (reference sequence). CDR3 size: 15 residues. The sequenced sample was whole blood, obtained in connection with sensitization to the hapten diphenylcyclopropenone (DPC). This receptor was identified in a middle-aged woman with alopecia areata. Some clones in this sample may be carry-over from other donors' samples. This chain connects TRBV20-1 to TRBJ2-2; D is ambiguous. This chain's CDR3 is CSAREGPPDTGELFF. In nucleotides, the CDR3 is TGCAGTGCTAGAGAAGGGCCGCCAGACACCGGGGAGCTGTTTTTT.